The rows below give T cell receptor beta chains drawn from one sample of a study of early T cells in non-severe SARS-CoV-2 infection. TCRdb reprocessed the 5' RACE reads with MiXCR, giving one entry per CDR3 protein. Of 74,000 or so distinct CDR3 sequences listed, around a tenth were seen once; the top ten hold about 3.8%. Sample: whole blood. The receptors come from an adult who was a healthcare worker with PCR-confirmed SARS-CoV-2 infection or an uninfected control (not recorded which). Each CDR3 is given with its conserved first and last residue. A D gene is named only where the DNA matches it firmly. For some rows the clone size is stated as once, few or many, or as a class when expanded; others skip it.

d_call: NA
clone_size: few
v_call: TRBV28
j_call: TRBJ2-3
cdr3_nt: TGTGCCAGCAGTAAGAGGACAGAGGATACGCAGTATTTT
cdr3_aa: CASSKRTEDTQYF

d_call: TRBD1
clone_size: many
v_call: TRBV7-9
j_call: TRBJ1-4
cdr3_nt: TGTGCCAGCAGCTTCGCGGACAGGGAAGAAAAACTGTTTTTT
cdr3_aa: CASSFADREEKLFF

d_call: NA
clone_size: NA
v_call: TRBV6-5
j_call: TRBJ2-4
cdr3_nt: TGTGCCAGCAGGGAACAGGGACTCACGCACATTCAGTACTTC
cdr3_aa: CASREQGLTHIQYF

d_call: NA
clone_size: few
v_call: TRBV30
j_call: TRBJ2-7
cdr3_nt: TGTGCCTGGAGTAGTGGACAGATTTACGAGCAGTACTTC
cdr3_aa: CAWSSGQIYEQYF

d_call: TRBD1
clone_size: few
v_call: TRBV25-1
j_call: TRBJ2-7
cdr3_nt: TGTGCCAGCAGTGACATCCGGGACAGGGCTACCTACGAGCAGTACTTC
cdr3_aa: CASSDIRDRATYEQYF

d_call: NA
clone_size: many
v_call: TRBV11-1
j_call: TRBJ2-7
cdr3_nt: TGTGCCAGCAGCTTCCACAGGGAGCAGTACTTC
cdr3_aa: CASSFHREQYF

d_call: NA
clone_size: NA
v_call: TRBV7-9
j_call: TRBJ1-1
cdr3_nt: TGTGCCAGCAGCTTACAGGGGTTGGCCACTGAAGCTTTCTTT
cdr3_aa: CASSLQGLATEAFF

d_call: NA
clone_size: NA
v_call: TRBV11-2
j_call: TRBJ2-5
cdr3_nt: TGTGCCAGCAGCTTAGATCCGGGGTACCAAGAGACCCAGTACTTC
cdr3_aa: CASSLDPGYQETQYF

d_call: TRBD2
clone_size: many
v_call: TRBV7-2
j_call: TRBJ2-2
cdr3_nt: TGTGCCAGCAGCATCGGACTAGCGGGGGGCACCGGGGAGCTGTTTTTT
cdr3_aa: CASSIGLAGGTGELFF

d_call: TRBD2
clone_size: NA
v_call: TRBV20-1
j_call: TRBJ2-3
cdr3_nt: TGCAGTGCTGTTCCGGGACTAGCGGGGGAGTACACAGATACGCAGTATTTT
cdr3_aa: CSAVPGLAGEYTDTQYF

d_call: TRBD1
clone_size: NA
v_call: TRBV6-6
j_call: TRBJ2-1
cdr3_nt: TGTGCCAGCAGTTACAGGGGGCATACCTACAATGAGCAGTTCTTC
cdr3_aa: CASSYRGHTYNEQFF

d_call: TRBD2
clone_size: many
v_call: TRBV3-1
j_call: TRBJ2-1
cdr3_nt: TGTGCCAGCAGCCAAGACACCCTAGCGGGGGCCTACAATGAGCAGTTCTTC
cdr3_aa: CASSQDTLAGAYNEQFF

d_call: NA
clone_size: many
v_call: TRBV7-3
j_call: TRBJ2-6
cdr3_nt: TGTGCCAGCAGCCCCCAGGTATCTGGGGCCAACGTCCTGACTTTC
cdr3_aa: CASSPQVSGANVLTF

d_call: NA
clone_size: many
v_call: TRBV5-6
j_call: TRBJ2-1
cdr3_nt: TGTGCCAGCAGCTTGACCGGGAGCTTGAATGAGCAGTTCTTC
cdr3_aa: CASSLTGSLNEQFF

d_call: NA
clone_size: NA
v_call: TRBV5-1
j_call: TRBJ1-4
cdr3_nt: TGCGCCAGCAGCTCAGGACAGCAAAATGAAAAACTGTTTTTT
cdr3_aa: CASSSGQQNEKLFF

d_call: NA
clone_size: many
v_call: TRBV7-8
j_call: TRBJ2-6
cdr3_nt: TGTGCCAGCAGCTTACAGTTCGGCTCTGGGGCCAACGTCCTGACTTTC
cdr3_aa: CASSLQFGSGANVLTF

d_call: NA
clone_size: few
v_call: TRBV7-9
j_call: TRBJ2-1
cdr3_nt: TGTGCCAGCACTACAGTCGGCCGGAAGGGAAATGAGCAGTTCTTC
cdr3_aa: CASTTVGRKGNEQFF

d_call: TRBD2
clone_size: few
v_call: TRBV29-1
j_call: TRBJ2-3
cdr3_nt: TGCAGCGTCCGAATGTACGGGAGGGCCCTCACAGATACGCAGTATTTT
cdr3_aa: CSVRMYGRALTDTQYF

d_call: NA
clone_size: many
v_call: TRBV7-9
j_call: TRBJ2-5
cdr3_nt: TGTGCCAGCAGCTTACGCGGGATCGAGACCCAGTACTTC
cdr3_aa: CASSLRGIETQYF

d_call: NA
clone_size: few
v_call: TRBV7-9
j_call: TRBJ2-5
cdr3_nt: TGTGCCAGCAGCTTTCCCGCAGGAGAGACCCAGTACTTC
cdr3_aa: CASSFPAGETQYF

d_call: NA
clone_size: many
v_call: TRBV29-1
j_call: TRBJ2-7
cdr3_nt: TGCAGCGTTGACCTGGGGGCTCTGGAGTACTTC
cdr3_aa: CSVDLGALEYF

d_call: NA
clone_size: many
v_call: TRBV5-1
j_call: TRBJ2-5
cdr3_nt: TGCGCCAGCAGCCAGGAGGGGGCCGGGAAGACCCAGTACTTC
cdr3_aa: CASSQEGAGKTQYF

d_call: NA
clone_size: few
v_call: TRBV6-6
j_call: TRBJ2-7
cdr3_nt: TGTGCCAGCAGCCTCCTCCAGCTCCCGGGCCACGAGCAGTACTTC
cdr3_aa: CASSLLQLPGHEQYF